This TCR beta chain was captured by sequencing in a study of CXCR3-negative and CXCR3-positive naive CD8 T cells. Study-wide results and caveats: The level of CXCR3 expression partially decreased after cryopreservation; the majority of assays used fresh PBMCs.

All TRB cDNA libraries came from 5' RACE performed with UMI labels. Following a re-call of the 5' RACE reads, TCRdb has one entry per CDR3 protein and lacks DNA. The sample shows about 3,400 distinct CDR3 sequences, and 2% to 2.5% sits with its ten largest clones. This clonotype shows up as medium-sized (0.01 to 0.1%) by frequency. The antigen is unknown. From germline, CDR1 is DFQATT and CDR2 SNEGSKA (reference sequence). The CDR3 loop spans 13 amino acids. V is TRBV20-1 and J is TRBJ2-7. The clonotype was recovered from a human donor in good health. Some clones in this sample may be carry-over from other donors' samples. Sequencing was carried out using naive CXCR3- CD8+ T cells from blood. The subset was: CD45RO-CCR7+CD27+CD95- naive CD8+ T cells lacking CXCR3 (TNR3-). CDR3 loop: CSARDIRPDEQYF.